These 13 T cell receptor beta chains were sequenced from one sample in a study of blood T cell repertoires in COVID-19. Libraries were prepared by immunoSEQ multiplex PCR; TCRdb keeps only in-frame clonotypes and omits some of them. Altogether roughly 300,000 clones are present, roughly 90% being singletons, with the ten largest covering approximately 2.1%. The sample consisted of peripheral blood. All receptors come from a woman aged 30 to 39 with COVID-19, enrolled during active disease.

The chain is built from TRBV4-2 and TRBJ2-3, with 9 bases that match TRBD2. The CDR3 spans 16 residues. V dropped 0 bases and J dropped 5; count of bases not matched to a gene: 6. Germline V gene data show CDR1 as LGHNA and CDR2 as YNFKEQ. The CDR3: CASSQDRVAGEDTQYF. DNA for the CDR3: TGTGCCAGCAGCCAAGATCGGGTAGCGGGAGAAGATACGCAGTATTTT.

The chain employs TRBV7-3 and TRBJ2-1, with TRBD2 as a possible D gene (5 bases). This CDR3 has 15 amino acids. Germline-derived CDR1 and CDR2 are SGHTA and FQGTGA. V was clipped by 0 bases and J by 5 bases, with 11 bases between them. CDR3 in DNA: TGTGCCAGCAGCTTAACGGCGGACTGGAACAATGAGCAGTTCTTC. Translated: CASSLTADWNNEQFF.

Only a few counts were recorded for this clone. V and J are TRBV28 and TRBJ2-7; the match to TRBD2 covers 8 bases. CDR3 length: 15 residues. V lost 6 bases, J lost 2 bases, and 9 bases stayed unmatched. Germline CDR1 MDHEN, CDR2 SYDVKM. The CDR3 protein is CASRTTSGSTYEQYF. The CDR3 DNA sequence: TGTGCCAGCAGGACCACTAGCGGCTCAACCTACGAGCAGTACTTC. Variable domain in full (rest from reference TRBV28 and TRBJ2-7): DVKVTQSSRYLVKRTGEKVFLECVQDMDHENMFWYRQDPGLGLRLIYFSYDVKMKEKGDIPEGYSVSREKKERFSLILESASTNQTSMYLCASRTTSGSTYEQYFGPGTRLTVT.

The genes are TRBV5-1 and TRBJ2-7, with TRBD2 matching over 15 bases. The V gene end was trimmed by 3 bases and the J gene end by 1 base; junction bases not matched to a gene: 2. CDR1 and CDR2 from the germline V gene are SGHRS and YFSETQ. This CDR3 comprises 16 residues. The CDR3 sequence is CASSSGTSGRSYEQYF. CDR3 coding DNA: TGCGCCAGCAGCTCGGGGACTAGCGGGAGGTCCTACGAGCAGTACTTC.

The rearrangement uses TRBV7-9 and TRBJ1-1, with D possibly matching TRBD1 (6 bases). This CDR3 has 17 amino acids. Germline V gene sequence: CDR1 SEHNR, CDR2 FQNEAQ (reference sequence). V was clipped by 5 bases and J by 0 bases, with 19 bases between them. In DNA form, the CDR3 reads TGTGCCAGCAGCCGTCAGGGGAGGGGGTCGTTGAACACTGAAGCTTTCTTT. Translating gives CASSRQGRGSLNTEAFF.

This clone was seen a single time. The chain's CDR3 is CASSSPSGVDGYTF. The CDR3 nucleotides are TGTGCCAGCAGCTCACCATCAGGGGTGGATGGCTACACCTTC. V gene TRBV7-2 combines with J gene TRBJ1-2; TRBD1 might be the D (6 bases). Germline assignment: CDR1 SGHTA and CDR2 FQGNSA. V was shortened by 4 bases and J by 6 bases, with 15 bases between the two germline ends. The CDR3 spans 14 residues.

The chain recombines TRBV11-2 with TRBJ2-6; 8 bases match TRBD1. The CDR3 runs to 19 residues. V shed 4 bases, J shed 2 bases, and the junction held 13 bases outside the gene matches. Germline CDR1 SGHAT, CDR2 FQNNGV. The CDR3 protein is CASSSPRRTGKAGANVLTF. CDR3 nucleotides: TGTGCCAGCAGCTCCCCCCGGCGGACAGGGAAGGCTGGGGCCAACGTCCTGACTTTC.

V is TRBV30 and J is TRBJ1-2; 8 nucleotides line up with TRBD1. Germline trimming cut 2 bases from V and 6 bases from J; bases unmatched to any gene: 5. Germline CDR1 and CDR2: GTSNPN and SVGIG (reference sequence). The CDR3 extends over 13 amino acids. The CDR3 loop reads CAWSPRGPNGYTF. CDR3 nucleotide sequence: TGTGCCTGGAGTCCCAGGGGGCCCAATGGCTACACCTTC.

The genes are TRBV5-6 and TRBJ1-1; 7 nucleotides align to TRBD1. The germline CDR1 and CDR2 sequences are SGHDT and YYEEEE. CDR3 length: 15 residues. Germline trimming cut 0 bases from V and 1 base from J; bases unmatched to any gene: 3. CDR3 sequence: CASSLGAGGNTEAFF. CDR3 coding DNA: TGTGCCAGCAGCTTGGGTGCAGGGGGGAACACTGAAGCTTTCTTT.

This rearrangement joins TRBV12-3 or TRBV12-4 to TRBJ2-7, with a tentative D call TRBD1 (5 bases). Trimming shortened V by 6 bases and J by 7 bases, and 16 bases separated the two germline ends. The CDR3 sequence is 13 residues long. The CDR3 is CASSLTASSEQYF. Written as DNA, the CDR3 is TGTGCCAGCAGCCTGACAGCCTCTAGTGAGCAGTACTTC.

The CDR3, as DNA: TGTGCCAGCAGTAGGGGACCGACAGGGAACACCGGGGAGCTGTTTTTT. As protein: CASSRGPTGNTGELFF. The genes are TRBV9 and TRBJ2-2; tentatively, D is TRBD1 (6 bases). The CDR3 length is 16 residues. V was clipped by 5 bases and J by 1 base, with 15 bases between them. CDR1 and CDR2 from the germline V gene are SGDLS and YYNGEE.

Notes on this clone: Different DNA sequences within this sample yield the same CDR3. The rearrangement joins TRBV3-1 (or the pseudogene TRBV3-2) to TRBJ1-5; weak D call: TRBD1 (6 bases). The V end was cut by 1 base, the J end by 0 bases, with 7 bases between. Germline V lookup: CDR1 LGHDT, CDR2 YNNKEL (reference sequence). CDR3 length: 15 amino acids. The chain's CDR3 is CASSQGRGSNQPQHF. CDR3 DNA sequence: TGTGCCAGCAGCCAAGGCAGGGGTAGCAATCAGCCCCAGCATTTT.

V is TRBV30 and J is TRBJ1-1, with D maybe TRBD1 (5 bases). CDR3 length: 17 amino acids. V was trimmed by 5 bases and J by 0 bases, leaving 22 bases between them. Per the germline V gene, CDR1 is GTSNPN and CDR2 is SVGIG (reference sequence). CDR3 residues: CAWDPRINRQLNTEAFF. Here the CDR3 DNA reads TGTGCCTGGGACCCACGAATTAATCGACAGCTGAACACTGAAGCTTTCTTT.